One and the same sample provided the 18 T cell receptor beta chains below, sequenced in a study of radiotherapy plus CTLA-4 blockade in lung cancer. The data were produced by immunoSEQ multiplex PCR, yet TCRdb's version contains in-frame clones alone and is incomplete. Among roughly 48,000 clones, 82% were seen once, and the ten largest hold approximately 3.4%. The sample was peripheral blood, taken from a patient treated with radiotherapy plus ipilimumab. The source of these receptors is a human donor with non-small cell lung cancer who had stable disease on radiotherapy plus ipilimumab.

The chain recombines TRBV10-3 with TRBJ2-5; 11 nucleotides agree with TRBD2. Germline assignment: CDR1 ENHRY and CDR2 SYGVKD. With 8 bases clipped from V and 2 bases from J, the junction kept 4 bases outside the gene matches. The CDR3 is 14 residues long. The chain's CDR3 is CAIGTSGAQETQYF. The DNA for the CDR3 is TGTGCCATCGGGACTAGCGGAGCTCAAGAGACCCAGTACTTC.

The chain has TRBV7-2 and TRBJ2-5; TRBD2 matches at 12 bases. CDR1 SGHTA and CDR2 FQGNSA come from the germline V gene. This CDR3 comprises 18 residues. V was clipped by 0 bases and J by 1 base; unmatched bases: 6. Here the CDR3 reads CASSLASGTSGSQETQYF. In DNA, the CDR3 is TGTGCCAGCAGCTTAGCCTCCGGGACTAGCGGGTCCCAAGAGACCCAGTACTTC.

The V gene is TRBV19, the J gene TRBJ1-4; D uncertain. Germline V gene sequence: CDR1 LNHDA, CDR2 SQIVND (reference sequence). The V end was cut by 6 bases, the J end by 4 bases, with 12 bases between. This CDR3 has 14 amino acids. CDR3 protein: CASSRGGINEKLFF. CDR3 coding DNA: TGTGCCAGTAGCCGAGGAGGGATTAATGAAAAACTGTTTTTT.

The table lists this clone with a few counts. This chain links TRBV9 with TRBJ1-3, with D perhaps matching TRBD1 (6 bases). Germline V lookup: CDR1 SGDLS, CDR2 YYNGEE. V was cut by 0 bases and J by 0 bases, with 13 bases left in between. This CDR3 spans 17 amino acids. This chain's CDR3 is CASSVGRTAPSGNTIYF. The CDR3 DNA reads as TGTGCCAGCAGCGTAGGACGGACAGCACCCTCTGGAAACACCATATATTTT.

This chain joins TRBV4-3 and TRBJ2-3, with a weak D call TRBD2 (6 bases). CDR1 is LGHNA and CDR2 is YSLEER in the germline V gene. The CDR3 loop spans 13 amino acids. Between the trimmed V and J ends, which lost 1 base and 5 bases, there was a span of 7 bases. Written as DNA, the CDR3 is TGCGCCAGCAGCCAAGGGGGAGGAGATACGCAGTATTTT. It is translated as CASSQGGGDTQYF.

The rearrangement joins TRBV7-2 to TRBJ2-5; 15 bases are a match to TRBD2. Trimming at V came to 5 bases and at J to 4 bases, leaving 11 bases not matched to a gene. Germline assignment: CDR1 SGHTA and CDR2 FQGNSA. The CDR3 totals 18 residues. The CDR3 nucleotides are TGTGCCAGCAGCGCAAGGACTAGCGGGAGGGGGTGGCGAGAGACCCAGTACTTC. Translation: CASSARTSGRGWRETQYF.

The CDR3: CASSLTSGSDDEQYF. The DNA for the CDR3 is TGTGCCAGCAGCTTAACAAGCGGGAGTGACGACGAGCAGTACTTC. The chain recombines TRBV7-6 with TRBJ2-7; 8 nucleotides line up with TRBD2. Losses at the gene ends were 2 bases for V and 5 bases for J; bases not matched to a gene: 8. Germline values: CDR1 SGHVS, CDR2 FNYEAQ. The CDR3 is 15 amino acids.

The rearrangement joins TRBV30 to TRBJ2-5; 9 bases line up with TRBD1. CDR3 size: 15 residues. The ends lost 2 bases at V and 1 base at J; junction bases unmatched: 5. Germline V gene data show CDR1 as GTSNPN and CDR2 as SVGIG (reference sequence). CDR3 sequence (DNA): TGTGCCTGGAGTCCCGGGACAGGGATCCAAGAGACCCAGTACTTC. This translates into CAWSPGTGIQETQYF.

J is TRBJ1-1 and V is TRBV5-1; no firm D call. There are 13 residues in the CDR3. Germline assignment: CDR1 SGHRS and CDR2 YFSETQ. Trimming took 4 bases from V and 3 from J, leaving 10 bases between them. CDR3: CASSPSMDTEAFF. CDR3 in DNA: TGCGCCAGCAGCCCTAGCATGGACACTGAAGCTTTCTTT. Variable domain in full (rest from reference TRBV5-1 and TRBJ1-1): KAGVTQTPRYLIKTRGQQVTLSCSPISGHRSVSWYQQTPGQGLQFLFEYFSETQRNKGNFPGRFSGRQFSNSRSEMNVSTLELGDSALYLCASSPSMDTEAFFGQGTRLTVV.

V usage is TRBV29-1 and J usage is TRBJ2-1; the match to TRBD1 covers 7 bases. The CDR3 runs 14 residues. With 8 bases clipped from V and 4 bases from J, the junction kept 11 bases outside the gene matches. The V gene's germline CDR1 is SQVTM and CDR2 ANQGSEA. CDR3 nucleotide sequence: TGCAGCTCAGTAAGGACAGGCCCATACAATGAGCAGTTCTTC. The encoded protein is CSSVRTGPYNEQFF.

This clone was seen just once. This rearrangement joins TRBV5-1 to TRBJ2-1; 8 bases are a match to TRBD1. Germline assignment: CDR1 SGHRS and CDR2 YFSETQ. This CDR3 comprises 17 residues. Trimming took 0 bases from V and 3 from J; bases not matched to a gene: 8. This chain's CDR3 is CASSLDPGQGVYNEQFF. The CDR3 DNA reads TGCGCCAGCAGCTTGGATCCCGGACAGGGAGTCTACAATGAGCAGTTCTTC.

The gene calls are TRBV28 and TRBJ2-2; D might be TRBD2 (5 bases). CDR3 length: 14 amino acids. Germline-derived CDR1 and CDR2 are MDHEN and SYDVKM. Trimming left V 6 bases short and J 7 bases short, with 15 bases between. Written as DNA, the CDR3 is TGTGCCAGCAGCGGTTCTAGCAATAGCGGGGAGCTGTTTTTT. This encodes CASSGSSNSGELFF.

This rearrangement joins TRBV7-2 to TRBJ1-3, with a weak D call TRBD1 (6 bases). Trimming took off 5 bases at V and 3 bases at J, with 11 bases between the two ends. The CDR3 has 14 amino acids. The V gene's germline CDR1 is SGHTA and CDR2 FQGNSA. The CDR3 protein is CASSTGFGGNTIYF. CDR3 DNA: TGTGCCAGCAGCACAGGGTTCGGTGGAAACACCATATATTTT. Combining the CDR3 with reference TRBV7-2 and TRBJ1-3 gives the whole variable domain GAGVSQSPSNKVTEKGKDVELRCDPISGHTALYWYRQSLGQGLEFLIYFQGNSAPDKSGLPSDRFSAERTGGSVSTLTIQRTQQEDSAVYLCASSTGFGGNTIYFGEGSWLTVV.

The chain is built from TRBV19 and TRBJ2-1, with D possibly matching TRBD2 (5 bases). Germline V CDR1 and CDR2: LNHDA, SQIVND (reference sequence). The CDR3 is 14 amino acids. V was pared by 4 bases and J by 7 bases, with 14 bases between. CDR3 sequence (DNA): TGTGCCAGTAGTAATCCGGGGAGTGAGAATGAGCAGTTCTTC. Translated: CASSNPGSENEQFF.

The chain joins TRBV25-1 to TRBJ2-3; D perhaps matches TRBD2 (6 bases). Germline V gene sequence: CDR1 MGHDK, CDR2 SYGVNS. The CDR3 totals 15 residues. Trimming stripped 5 bases from V and 6 bases from J, with 18 bases between. The CDR3 DNA reads as TGTGCCAGCAGTTCCCGAGGAGGGAGGTTCGATACGCAGTATTTT. It specifies CASSSRGGRFDTQYF. Filled out from reference TRBV25-1 and TRBJ2-3, the complete variable domain reads EADIYQTPRYLVIGTGKKITLECSQTMGHDKMYWYQQDPGMELHLIHYSYGVNSTEKGDLSSESTVSRIRTEHFPLTLESARPSHTSQYLCASSSRGGRFDTQYFGPGTRLTVL.

The rearrangement joins TRBV14 to TRBJ1-1; D is perhaps TRBD1 (6 bases). Germline V gives CDR1 SGHDN, CDR2 FVKESK. Trimming removed 6 bases from V and 5 bases from J, with 10 bases in between. The CDR3 is 12 residues long. CDR3 residues: CASRYRATEAFF. DNA of the CDR3: TGTGCCAGCAGATACAGGGCAACTGAAGCTTTCTTT.

The chain is built from TRBV7-3 and TRBJ2-3, with D possibly TRBD1 on 6 matching bases. Per the germline V gene, CDR1 is SGHTA and CDR2 is FQGTGA. CDR3 size: 15 residues. V lost 4 bases to trimming and J lost 5 bases, with 16 bases between them. In DNA form, the CDR3 reads TGTGCCAGCAGCTCGAGTGGGGGCTCAGGAGATACGCAGTATTTT. Encoded protein: CASSSSGGSGDTQYF.

This CDR3 is CASSSGTFQETQYF. For the CDR3, the DNA is TGTGCTAGCTCTAGCGGGACTTTCCAAGAGACCCAGTACTTC. The chain joins TRBV12-5 to TRBJ2-5; 9 nucleotides match TRBD2. V trimming: 9 bases; J trimming: 1 base; junction bases outside the gene matches: 6. The CDR3 is 14 amino acids. Germline V gives CDR1 LGHNT, CDR2 FRNRAP. The full variable domain, with the rest looked up from reference TRBV12-5 and TRBJ2-5, is DARVTQTPRHKVTEMGQEVTMRCQPILGHNTVFWYRQTMMQGLELLAYFRNRAPLDDSGMPKDRFSAEMPDATLATLKIQPSEPRDSAVYFCASSSGTFQETQYFGPGTRLLVL.